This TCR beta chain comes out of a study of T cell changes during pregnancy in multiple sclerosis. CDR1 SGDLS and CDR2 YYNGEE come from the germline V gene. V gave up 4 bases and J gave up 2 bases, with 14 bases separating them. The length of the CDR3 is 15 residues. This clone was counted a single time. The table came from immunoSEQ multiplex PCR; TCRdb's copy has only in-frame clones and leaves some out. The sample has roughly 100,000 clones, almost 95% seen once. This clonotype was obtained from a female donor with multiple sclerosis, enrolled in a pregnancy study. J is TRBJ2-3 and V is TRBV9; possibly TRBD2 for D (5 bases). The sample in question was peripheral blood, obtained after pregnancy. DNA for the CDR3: TGTGCCAGCAGCACGCGTGGAGGTGTCACAGATACGCAGTATTTT. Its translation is CASSTRGGVTDTQYF.